The 16 T cell receptor beta chains below come from one sample, sequenced in a study of metastatic and nonmetastatic thyroid tumors (TCRdb year 2020). Before undergoing thyroid surgery, none of the patients had been given any kind of treatment. The library relied on PCR. Sequenced using an Illumina HiSeq 4000. TCRdb trimmed the raw reads at Q25, called clones with MiXCR and kept productive beta chains. The sample includes about 40,000 clones, with approximately 10% observed a single time. The ten most abundant clones make up around a quarter of the sample. Sequencing used blood. These receptors were collected from a female donor with papillary thyroid cancer or a benign thyroid nodule (not recorded which). Some clones in this sample may be carry-over from other donors' samples.

This clone was seen more than once but under ten times. A read error is possible here, since a much larger clone lies one base away. DNA of the CDR3: TGTGCCAGCAGCGCCACAGTTGCAACTAATGAAAAACTGCTTTTT. Encoded protein: CASSATVATNEKLLF. This rearrangement joins TRBV5-4 to TRBJ1-4; D is uncertain. The CDR3 contains 15 residues. Germline-derived CDR1 and CDR2 are SGHNT and YYREEE (reference sequence). The full variable domain, its missing parts supplied by reference TRBV5-4 and TRBJ1-4, is ETGVTQSPTHLIKTRGQQVTLRCSSQSGHNTVSWYQQALGQGPQFIFQYYREEENGRGNFPPRFSGLQFPNYSSELNVNALELDDSALYLCASSATVATNEKLLFGSGTQLSVL.

In this sample, this clone turned up many times. This chain links TRBV15 with TRBJ2-2; TRBD2 matches 11 bases. In germline, CDR1 is LNHNV, CDR2 YYDKDF (reference sequence). The CDR3 loop spans 17 amino acids. V gave up 0 bases and J gave up 4 bases; unmatched junction bases: 4. DNA of the CDR3: TGTGCCACCAGCAGAGATCTAGCGGGAGGAACCACCGGGGAGCTGTTTTTT. Amino acid sequence: CATSRDLAGGTTGELFF.

V and J are TRBV27 and TRBJ2-7; D unresolved. The germline gives CDR1 MNHEY, CDR2 SMNVEV (reference sequence). Trimming removed 1 base from V and 0 bases from J, with 10 bases in between. This CDR3 is built from 15 residues. The CDR3 loop reads CASSLLWWSSYEQYF. The CDR3 nucleotides read TGTGCCAGCAGTTTATTATGGTGGAGCTCCTACGAGCAGTACTTC.

The sample holds many counts of this clone. The chain carries TRBV2 and TRBJ2-3; 13 bases match TRBD2. CDR1 and CDR2 (germline): SNHLY, FYNNEI. The CDR3 has 13 amino acids. The ends lost 10 bases at V and 4 bases at J; junction bases unmatched: 2. Here the CDR3 reads CANGLAGADTQYF. CDR3 nucleotides: TGTGCCAACGGACTAGCGGGAGCAGATACGCAGTATTTT.

The J gene is TRBJ2-7, the V gene TRBV6-2 or TRBV6-3; D possibly corresponds to TRBD2 (6 bases). From germline, CDR1 is MNHEY and CDR2 SVGEGT. The ends were cut back, 4 bases at V and 1 base at J, with 11 bases in the middle. The CDR3 runs 14 residues. CDR3 nucleotide sequence: TGTGCCAGCAGTTCGGTAGCGGAGTCCTACGAGCAGTACTTC. It yields the protein CASSSVAESYEQYF.

In this sample, this clone turned up many times. This chain links TRBV5-1 with TRBJ2-3, with D unresolved. In germline, CDR1 is SGHRS, CDR2 YFSETQ. The CDR3 runs to 12 residues. V gave up 2 bases and J gave up 5 bases, with 6 bases separating them. CDR3 in amino acids: CASSLGRDTQYF. The DNA for the CDR3 is TGCGCCAGCAGCTTAGGTCGAGATACGCAGTATTTT.

V gene TRBV20-1 combines with J gene TRBJ2-3; 8 positions agree with TRBD2. The CDR3 contains 15 residues. Per the germline V gene, CDR1 is DFQATT and CDR2 is SNEGSKA (reference sequence). The J segment lost 4 bases and the V segment lost 6 bases, leaving 12 bases of the junction unmatched. The CDR3, as DNA: TGCAGTGCGAGCCCGCTAGCGGGTGCCCCAGATACGCAGTATTTT. This codes for CSASPLAGAPDTQYF.

This clone was found many times. V and J are TRBV6-1 and TRBJ1-3, with D hard to call. Trimming pared 11 bases from V and 0 bases from J, leaving 8 bases between. CDR3 length equals 12 residues. Per the germline V gene, CDR1 is MNHNS and CDR2 is SASEGT. The CDR3, as DNA: TGTGCCGGGCGATGCTCTGGAAACACCATATATTTT. Translation gives CAGRCSGNTIYF.

The sample holds many counts of this clone. V is TRBV6-1 and J is TRBJ1-5; D not resolved. The J call is uncertain, as TRBJ2-3 better fits the DNA end. The germline V gene encodes CDR1 MNHNS and CDR2 SASEGT. The CDR3 covers 12 residues. DNA for the CDR3: TGTGCCAGCAGTGAAGCGAATCAGCCCCAGTATTTT. It codes for CASSEANQPQYF.

The sample holds many counts of this clone. The V gene is TRBV12-3 or TRBV12-4, the J gene TRBJ2-5, with a weak D call TRBD2 (5 bases). V was cut by 6 bases and J by 5 bases, with 22 bases left in between. This CDR3 has 16 residues. CDR3 protein: CASSPAGLGDLETQYF. CDR3 DNA sequence: TGTGCCAGCAGCCCCGCGGGCCTAGGAGATCTGGAGACCCAGTACTTC.

The chain recombines TRBV12-3 or TRBV12-4 with TRBJ2-7, with D perhaps given as TRBD1 or TRBD2 (6 bases each). CDR3 length: 14 residues. Trimming took off 8 bases at V and 3 bases at J, with 17 bases between the two ends. CDR3 nucleotide sequence: TGTGCCAGCTCTGGGGGCGGGACGCTCTACGAGCAGTACTTC. Its translation: CASSGGGTLYEQYF.

CDR3 coding DNA: TGCAGTGGCAACGCCAGGGAGGCTAGCGAGCAGTACTTC. It yields the protein CSGNAREASEQYF. The chain combines TRBV20-1 with TRBJ2-7, with D perhaps TRBD2 (6 bases). Germline V lookup: CDR1 DFQATT, CDR2 SNEGSKA (reference sequence). V lost 7 bases to trimming and J lost 6 bases, with 19 bases between them. The CDR3 contains 13 residues.

This clone showed up many times. The chain carries TRBV9 and TRBJ2-1, with a weak D call TRBD2 (5 bases). V dropped 0 bases and J dropped 7 bases, with 11 bases sitting between them. The length of the CDR3 is 14 residues. Per the germline V gene, CDR1 is SGDLS and CDR2 is YYNGEE. CDR3 bases: TGTGCCAGCAGCGTAGATCCGTCGGGGAATGAGCAGTTCTTC. Protein product: CASSVDPSGNEQFF.

This clone occurred a few times. Other DNA sequences in this sample translate to the same CDR3. The rearrangement joins TRBV7-9 to TRBJ1-1; D perhaps matches TRBD1 (5 bases). V was clipped by 5 bases and J by 9 bases, with 13 bases between them. CDR1 is SEHNR, CDR2 FQNEAQ, per germline (reference sequence). The CDR3 runs to 12 residues. The CDR3 nucleotides are TGTGCCAGCAGCAACCTCGGGACGCAAGCTTTCTTT. This encodes CASSNLGTQAFF.

This clone has at least ten counts. The genes are TRBV5-1 and TRBJ2-3; tentatively, D is TRBD2 (6 bases). The CDR3 totals 14 residues. The germline V gene encodes CDR1 SGHRS and CDR2 YFSETQ. Trimming pared 2 bases from V and 3 bases from J, leaving 10 bases between. CDR3 coding DNA: TGCGCCAGCAGCTTTGAGCGGGCGACAGATACGCAGTATTTT. Amino acid sequence: CASSFERATDTQYF.

At least ten counts were recorded for this clone. This chain uses TRBV4-1 with TRBJ1-5; TRBD1 is a possible D gene (6 bases). This CDR3 has 15 residues. V was trimmed by 0 bases and J by 1 base, leaving 7 bases between them. The germline CDR1 and CDR2 sequences are MGHRA and YSYEKL. CDR3 DNA: TGCGCCAGCAGCCAAGAAGGACAGAGCAATCAGCCCCAGCATTTT. Its protein is CASSQEGQSNQPQHF.